What follows are 32 T cell receptor beta chains derived from one specimen sequenced in a study of CD8+ T cells in alopecia areata. Sample treatment: oral pan-JAK inhibitor, 5-10 mg twice daily. Reverse transcription of extracted RNA yielded cDNA, which provided the sequencing template. Repertoires were generated with immunoSEQ multiplex PCR, while TCRdb's copy carries only in-frame clones and drops some. The sample yields fewer than 150,000 clones, approximately 51% seen once. This specimen consisted of CD4+ T cells sorted from blood, obtained at week 24, from a patient treated with tofacitinib. Every receptor here comes from a human donor with alopecia areata.

The chain joins TRBV13 to TRBJ2-3, with 7 bases aligning to TRBD2. The CDR3 sequence is 13 residues long. Germline values: CDR1 PRHDT, CDR2 FYEKMQ (reference sequence). J gave up 2 bases and V 7 bases, and 3 bases lay outside the gene matches. The CDR3 reads CASKRGFTDTQYF. CDR3 nucleotides: TGTGCCAGCAAGCGGGGCTTCACAGATACGCAGTATTTT.

This chain connects TRBV6-5 to TRBJ2-7; D is tentatively TRBD1 or TRBD2 (5 bases each). CDR3 length: 14 amino acids. V was shortened by 2 bases and J by 0 bases, with 8 bases between the two germline ends. Germline V gives CDR1 MNHEY, CDR2 SVGAGI. This chain's CDR3 is CASSYGDGSYEQYF. The DNA of the CDR3 is TGTGCCAGCAGTTACGGGGACGGCTCCTACGAGCAGTACTTC.

This clone has more than one count but fewer than ten. The V gene is TRBV19, the J gene TRBJ2-2; no clear D. Per germline, CDR1 LNHDA and CDR2 SQIVND (reference sequence). V was clipped by 7 bases and J by 7 bases, with 13 bases between them. The CDR3 consists of 13 residues. In DNA, the CDR3 is TGTGCCAGTACCTTGGGCCCGGGCGGGGAGCTGTTTTTT. This encodes CASTLGPGGELFF.

As DNA, the CDR3 is TGTGCCAGCAGCTTACACCCTCCTACTAGCGGGGGGGCGACATATACGCAGTATTTT. As protein: CASSLHPPTSGGATYTQYF. The rearrangement uses TRBV7-2 and TRBJ2-3, with 13 positions matching TRBD2. CDR1 and CDR2 (germline): SGHTA, FQGNSA. The ends lost 2 bases at V and 7 bases at J; junction bases unmatched: 15. The CDR3 totals 19 residues.

As DNA, the CDR3 is TGTGCCAGCAGCCCAGGGACAGGGGGCGCAGGCGAAAAACTGTTTTTT. The encoded protein is CASSPGTGGAGEKLFF. The chain combines TRBV7-9 with TRBJ1-4, with 12 bases lining up with TRBD1. J lost 8 bases, V lost 5 bases, and 9 bases had no gene match. The CDR3 consists of 16 residues. The germline gives CDR1 SEHNR, CDR2 FQNEAQ (reference sequence).

The chain couples TRBV9 to TRBJ1-6; 7 bases agree with TRBD1. Germline CDR1 is SGDLS and CDR2 is YYNGEE. Trimming at V came to 4 bases and at J to 7 bases, leaving 8 bases not matched to a gene. The CDR3 loop spans 15 amino acids. Here the CDR3 reads CASSINPGQNSPLHF. Here the CDR3 DNA reads TGTGCCAGCAGCATAAACCCGGGACAGAATTCACCCCTCCACTTT.

This clone was seen a few times. The CDR3 DNA reads as TGTGCCAGCAGCCAAGATCGGGCGAGGACAGGGACGACAGATACGCAGTATTTT. It yields the protein CASSQDRARTGTTDTQYF. The chain couples TRBV5-4 to TRBJ2-3; 8 nucleotides line up with TRBD1. CDR3 length: 18 residues. Germline values: CDR1 SGHNT, CDR2 YYREEE (reference sequence). With V trimmed by 4 bases and J by 3 bases, 16 bases remained unmatched. The full variable domain, its missing parts supplied by reference TRBV5-4 and TRBJ2-3, is ETGVTQSPTHLIKTRGQQVTLRCSSQSGHNTVSWYQQALGQGPQFIFQYYREEENGRGNFPPRFSGLQFPNYSSELNVNALELDDSALYLCASSQDRARTGTTDTQYFGPGTRLTVL.

The chain has TRBV11-2 and TRBJ2-7, with 7 positions matching TRBD1. J was trimmed by 7 bases and V by 1 base; bases with no gene match: 7. CDR3 length: 14 amino acids. CDR1 and CDR2 from the germline V gene are SGHAT and FQNNGV. The CDR3 reads CASSLALGTEEQYF. CDR3 DNA sequence: TGTGCCAGCAGCTTAGCTCTAGGGACAGAGGAGCAGTACTTC.

This chain uses TRBV30 with TRBJ1-6; maybe TRBD1 (5 bases). Trimming removed 5 bases at V and 10 bases at J, with 9 bases between. Germline CDR1 and CDR2: GTSNPN and SVGIG (reference sequence). This CDR3 is 11 amino acids long. The CDR3 sequence: CAWGRESPLHF. The CDR3 DNA reads TGTGCCTGGGGCAGGGAGTCACCCCTCCACTTT.

Only a few counts were recorded for this clone. V gene TRBV27 combines with J gene TRBJ2-5; D may be TRBD1 (6 bases). Germline V lookup: CDR1 MNHEY, CDR2 SMNVEV (reference sequence). The V and J ends lost 3 bases and 0 bases respectively, with 8 bases between them. This CDR3 spans 14 amino acids. The CDR3 here is CASSLDRNQETQYF. CDR3 DNA sequence: TGTGCCAGCAGTTTGGACAGAAACCAAGAGACCCAGTACTTC.

The chain is built from TRBV7-9 and TRBJ1-6; TRBD1 agrees at 10 bases. CDR1 is SEHNR, CDR2 FQNEAQ, per germline (reference sequence). With V trimmed by 3 bases and J by 10 bases, 6 bases remained unmatched. The CDR3 sequence is 15 residues long. The CDR3, as DNA: TGTGCCAGCAGCTTTTTGGGACAGGGGCAATCACCCCTCCACTTT. Translated, it gives CASSFLGQGQSPLHF.

This chain uses TRBV5-6 with TRBJ2-3, with 12 bases identical to TRBD2. Per the germline V gene, CDR1 is SGHDT and CDR2 is YYEEEE. V lost 4 bases and J lost 5; bases outside the gene matches: 8. The CDR3 sequence is 16 residues long. The CDR3 bases are TGTGCCAGCAGCCCCTGGACTAGCGGGGTGAGAGATACGCAGTATTTT. Translated, it gives CASSPWTSGVRDTQYF.

This clone has just one count. The chain employs TRBV7-2 and TRBJ1-3; no clear D. The CDR3 is made up of 16 amino acids. Trimming shortened V by 0 bases and J by 0 bases, and 9 bases separated the two germline ends. CDR1 and CDR2 from the germline V gene are SGHTA and FQGNSA. The CDR3, as DNA: TGTGCCAGCAGCTTAGCGGAGCGCAGCTCTGGAAACACCATATATTTT. Its translation: CASSLAERSSGNTIYF.

V usage is TRBV30 and J usage is TRBJ1-6; D might be TRBD1 (6 bases). CDR3 size: 11 residues. V was clipped by 4 bases and J by 14 bases, with 12 bases between them. Germline CDR1 reads GTSNPN; CDR2 reads SVGIG (reference sequence). CDR3 residues: CAWKGEVTLHF. The CDR3 DNA sequence: TGTGCCTGGAAGGGGGAAGTAACCCTCCACTTT.

V is TRBV4-2 and J is TRBJ2-7; TRBD2 agrees at 10 bases. Trimming at V came to 3 bases and at J to 6 bases, leaving 8 bases not matched to a gene. This CDR3 has 15 amino acids. Per the germline V gene, CDR1 is LGHNA and CDR2 is YNFKEQ. CDR3 DNA sequence: TGTGCCAGCAGCCACGTAGCGGGGGGTGCTAGCGAGCAGTACTTC. Translating gives CASSHVAGGASEQYF.

This clone has ten or more counts. This chain uses TRBV2 with TRBJ2-7; no firm D call. The V and J ends lost 6 bases and 0 bases respectively, with 12 bases between them. Germline CDR1 reads SNHLY; CDR2 reads FYNNEI. The CDR3 is made up of 14 amino acids. The chain's CDR3 is CASRLTFSSYEQYF. The CDR3 DNA sequence: TGTGCCAGCAGGTTAACATTCTCCTCCTACGAGCAGTACTTC. Full variable domain (outside the CDR3, taken from reference TRBV2 and TRBJ2-7): EPEVTQTPSHQVTQMGQEVILRCVPISNHLYFYWYRQILGQKVEFLVSFYNNEISEKSEIFDDQFSVERPDGSNFTLKIRSTKLEDSAMYFCASRLTFSSYEQYFGPGTRLTVT.

V is TRBV29-1 and J is TRBJ2-7, with 8 bases fitting TRBD1. Germline trimming cut 6 bases from V and 2 bases from J; bases unmatched to any gene: 3. This CDR3 has 12 residues. In germline, CDR1 is SQVTM, CDR2 ANQGSEA. The CDR3 bases are TGCAGCGTGACGGACAGGGCCTACGAGCAGTACTTC. This codes for CSVTDRAYEQYF.

The gene calls are TRBV4-3 and TRBJ1-6, with D uncertain. Germline V gene lookup returns CDR1 LGHNA and CDR2 YSLEER. CDR3 length: 13 residues. V was cut by 0 bases and J by 10 bases, with 7 bases left in between. CDR3 nucleotides: TGCGCCAGCAGCCAAGAGCCGGGATCACCCCTCCACTTT. It encodes CASSQEPGSPLHF.

This clone was counted a few times. The J gene is TRBJ1-5, the V gene TRBV30; possibly TRBD1 for D (6 bases). CDR3 size: 16 residues. Trimming took 2 bases from V and 5 from J, leaving 19 bases between them. Germline V CDR1 and CDR2: GTSNPN, SVGIG (reference sequence). The CDR3 loop is CAWSRFRGKSDQPQHF. The DNA of the CDR3 is TGTGCCTGGAGTAGGTTCAGGGGAAAGAGTGATCAGCCCCAGCATTTT.

This clone was counted once. This chain uses TRBV30 with TRBJ1-1; possibly TRBD1 for D (6 bases). V lost 0 bases and J lost 5, with 16 bases in between. Germline V gene data show CDR1 as GTSNPN and CDR2 as SVGIG (reference sequence). The CDR3 is 15 residues long. The CDR3 here is CAWSVQLGALTEAFF. In DNA form, the CDR3 reads TGTGCCTGGAGTGTACAACTGGGGGCGCTAACTGAAGCTTTCTTT.

The V and J genes are TRBV5-1 and TRBJ1-2; D gene unclear. CDR1 is SGHRS and CDR2 is YFSETQ in the germline V gene. The CDR3 covers 14 residues. The V gene lost 0 bases and the J gene lost 2 bases, with 8 bases spanning the gap. The CDR3 bases are TGCGCCAGCAGCTTGGTAGCCGGCAACTATGGCTACACCTTC. Its protein product is CASSLVAGNYGYTF.

A few counts support this clone. The chain is built from TRBV4-1 and TRBJ2-2; D gene unclear. Germline assignment: CDR1 MGHRA and CDR2 YSYEKL. The V gene lost 5 bases and the J gene lost 7 bases, with 5 bases spanning the gap. The CDR3 runs to 11 residues. Here the CDR3 reads CASSYHGELFF. CDR3 DNA: TGCGCCAGCAGCTACCACGGGGAGCTGTTTTTT.

V and J are TRBV4-1 and TRBJ2-2, with 9 bases matching TRBD1. Per the germline V gene, CDR1 is MGHRA and CDR2 is YSYEKL. Trimming at V came to 4 bases and at J to 5 bases, leaving 8 bases not matched to a gene. The CDR3 covers 16 residues. The CDR3 here is CASSLGQGIFTGELFF. As DNA, the CDR3 is TGCGCCAGCAGCCTGGGACAGGGAATTTTTACCGGGGAGCTGTTTTTT.

This CDR3 is CASNTDYNSPLHF. DNA for the CDR3: TGTGCCAGCAATACGGACTATAATTCACCCCTCCACTTT. J is TRBJ1-6 and V is TRBV5-4; unclear D gene. This CDR3 comprises 13 residues. Germline V CDR1 and CDR2: SGHNT, YYREEE (reference sequence). V dropped 6 bases and J dropped 3 bases, with 7 bases sitting between them.

The rearrangement joins TRBV6-5 to TRBJ2-7; a possible D gene is TRBD2 (6 bases). Germline loops: CDR1 MNHEY, CDR2 SVGAGI. V lost 7 bases and J 4 bases, leaving 20 bases between the germline ends. The CDR3 length is 15 residues. CDR3 bases: TGTGCCAGCACCAACTCCGGGTCGGGAGCTTACGAGCAGTACTTC. Translation: CASTNSGSGAYEQYF.

The chain has TRBV30 and TRBJ1-5; D remains unclear. The germline V and J ends were trimmed by 2 bases and 1 base, with 9 bases remaining between them. Germline V gene sequence: CDR1 GTSNPN, CDR2 SVGIG (reference sequence). This CDR3 comprises 14 residues. The CDR3 DNA reads as TGTGCCTGGAGTCCCCAGGCGAGCAATCAGCCCCAGCATTTT. Translating gives CAWSPQASNQPQHF.

The rearrangement joins TRBV5-1 to TRBJ1-2; 9 bases are shared with TRBD1. Per germline, CDR1 SGHRS and CDR2 YFSETQ. Unmatched junction bases numbered 12, after V lost 3 bases and J lost 6 bases. The CDR3 totals 16 residues. The CDR3 reads CASSWQPGQGSNGYTF. In nucleotides, the CDR3 is TGCGCCAGCAGCTGGCAGCCGGGACAGGGTTCCAATGGCTACACCTTC.

This clone was seen a single time. The J gene is TRBJ2-3, the V gene TRBV2; TRBD2 is a possible D gene (5 bases). V was cut by 8 bases and J by 0 bases, with 9 bases left in between. In germline, CDR1 is SNHLY, CDR2 FYNNEI. The length of the CDR3 is 13 residues. The CDR3 region is CASSWTSTDTQYF. Here the CDR3 DNA reads TGTGCCAGCTCATGGACTAGCACAGATACGCAGTATTTT.

The chain combines TRBV4-1 with TRBJ1-1; no reliable D call. Deletions cut 0 bases from V and 0 bases from J, with 8 bases between. Germline-derived CDR1 and CDR2 are MGHRA and YSYEKL. This CDR3 contains 15 residues. CDR3 amino acids: CASSQEVSLNTEAFF. CDR3 DNA sequence: TGCGCCAGCAGCCAAGAAGTTTCCCTGAACACTGAAGCTTTCTTT.

This chain connects TRBV4-2 to TRBJ1-2; D gene uncertain. V lost 0 bases, J lost 2 bases, and 7 bases lay in between. CDR1 LGHNA and CDR2 YNFKEQ come from the germline V gene. CDR3 length: 14 residues. CDR3 sequence: CASSQDGSNYGYTF. As DNA, the CDR3 is TGTGCCAGCAGCCAAGATGGCAGCAACTATGGCTACACCTTC.

The chain couples TRBV7-9 to TRBJ2-7; 9 nucleotides agree with TRBD2. V shed 0 bases, J shed 6 bases, and the junction held 3 bases outside the gene matches. CDR3 size: 14 residues. Germline lookup yields CDR1 SEHNR and CDR2 FQNEAQ (reference sequence). The CDR3 DNA sequence: TGTGCCAGCAGCTTAGCGGGTAGCGGGGGCGAGCAGTACTTC. Protein product: CASSLAGSGGEQYF.

The J gene is TRBJ2-1, the V gene TRBV30; weak D call: TRBD2 (6 bases). The CDR3 spans 11 residues. Germline CDR1 is GTSNPN and CDR2 is SVGIG (reference sequence). V was trimmed by 2 bases and J by 10 bases, leaving 9 bases between them. The CDR3 coding sequence is TGTGCCTGGAGTATCGCGGGGGAGCAGTTCTTC. The encoded protein is CAWSIAGEQFF.